The 30 T cell receptor beta chains listed next were all sequenced from one sample in a study of blood T cell repertoires in COVID-19 (dated by TCRdb to the early 2020s). Library preparation was by the immunoSEQ multiplex PCR assay. What TCRdb holds here is the immuneACCESS table cut down to in-frame rearrangements. Part of the clones is not present; checked against another copy, under half of the missing clones reflect an unresolved V gene, and the others are unexplained. This sample has about 180,000 clones in its table, and about 87% of those were observed once. The ten most abundant clones make up around 0.5% of the sample. The sequencing input was peripheral blood. The receptor set was obtained from a man aged 60-69 years with COVID-19, enrolled during active disease.

This chain joins TRBV7-2 and TRBJ1-6; D not resolved. Between the trimmed V and J ends, which lost 1 base and 0 bases, there was a span of 10 bases. The germline V gene has CDR1 SGHTA and CDR2 FQGNSA. This CDR3 has 17 amino acids. In nucleotides, the CDR3 is TGTGCCAGCAGCTTAGTCCCGACTAGCTCCTATAATTCACCCCTCCACTTT. Its translation: CASSLVPTSSYNSPLHF.

The chain links TRBV19 to TRBJ1-2; a weak D match, TRBD1 (6 bases). The CDR3 contains 11 residues. Trimming cost V 10 bases and J 8 bases, with 14 bases left between them. Germline values: CDR1 LNHDA, CDR2 SQIVND (reference sequence). For the CDR3, the DNA is TGTGCCACAAACAGGGATGAAGGCTACACCTTC. This translates into CATNRDEGYTF.

The V call is TRBV9, the J call TRBJ2-5, with 8 bases fitting TRBD1. The trim removed 0 bases at V and 6 bases at J, leaving 7 bases unmatched. The CDR3 length is 15 residues. CDR1 is SGDLS, CDR2 YYNGEE, per germline. This CDR3 reads CASSVGAGGFQTQYF. In nucleotides, the CDR3 is TGTGCCAGCAGCGTAGGGGCAGGGGGCTTCCAGACCCAGTACTTC.

CDR3 DNA: TGCGCCAGCAGCCAAGATATTTTGAAAGTCCAGGGTACTCAGCCCCAGCATTTT. It translates to CASSQDILKVQGTQPQHF. The V gene is TRBV4-3, the J gene TRBJ1-5, with TRBD1 as a possible D gene (5 bases). The CDR3 is made up of 18 amino acids. V was cut by 0 bases and J by 6 bases, with 21 bases left in between. CDR1 is LGHNA and CDR2 is YSLEER in the germline V gene.

The chain uses TRBV5-5 and TRBJ2-3, with 7 nucleotides matching TRBD2. Germline assignment: CDR1 SGHKS and CDR2 YYEKEE (reference sequence). The CDR3 spans 15 residues. The V segment lost 1 base and the J segment 1 base; nucleotides outside the gene matches: 3. CDR3 sequence reads: CASSLLRGGTDTQYF. CDR3 bases: TGTGCCAGCAGCTTGTTACGGGGGGGCACAGATACGCAGTATTTT.

The chain joins TRBV4-3 to TRBJ2-7; TRBD1 matches 9 bases. The CDR3 length is 15 residues. V shed 2 bases and J 6 bases; nucleotides not matched to a gene: 8. Germline V lookup: CDR1 LGHNA, CDR2 YSLEER. CDR3 coding DNA: TGCGCCAGCAGCCAATACCGGGACAGGGTAATCGAGCAGTACTTC. As protein: CASSQYRDRVIEQYF.

This chain uses TRBV7-2 with TRBJ2-3, with 10 bases identical to TRBD1. V was pared by 0 bases and J by 4 bases, with 7 bases of the junction left unmatched. CDR3 length: 17 residues. From germline, CDR1 is SGHTA and CDR2 FQGNSA. CDR3 nucleotide sequence: TGTGCCAGCAGCTTAGCCTCGGGACAGGGGTTCCCAGATACGCAGTATTTT. Translation gives CASSLASGQGFPDTQYF.

The gene calls are TRBV6-6 and TRBJ2-7, with D possibly being TRBD1 (6 bases). Germline values: CDR1 MNHNY, CDR2 SVGAGI (reference sequence). The CDR3 contains 14 residues. Trimming left V 7 bases short and J 6 bases short, with 19 bases between. CDR3 loop: CASTTDRSRAEQYF. The CDR3 DNA reads TGTGCCAGCACCACGGACAGATCGCGAGCCGAGCAGTACTTC.

The chain employs TRBV19 and TRBJ1-5; D may be TRBD1 (5 bases). The CDR3 sequence is 14 residues long. V lost 7 bases and J 4 bases, leaving 14 bases between the germline ends. Germline loops: CDR1 LNHDA, CDR2 SQIVND (reference sequence). CDR3 coding DNA: TGTGCCAGTAAAGACGGGGGTCCTAATCAGCCCCAGCATTTT. It specifies CASKDGGPNQPQHF.

The chain links TRBV7-2 to TRBJ1-5; no reliable D call. CDR3 size: 17 residues. V lost 4 bases and J 5 bases, leaving 21 bases between the germline ends. CDR1 is SGHTA and CDR2 is FQGNSA in the germline V gene. Here the CDR3 reads CASSSTHNSPNHQPQHF. CDR3 sequence (DNA): TGTGCCAGCAGCTCCACTCATAATAGCCCAAACCATCAGCCCCAGCATTTT. Supplemented by reference TRBV7-2 and TRBJ1-5, the full variable domain reads GAGVSQSPSNKVTEKGKDVELRCDPISGHTALYWYRQSLGQGLEFLIYFQGNSAPDKSGLPSDRFSAERTGGSVSTLTIQRTQQEDSAVYLCASSSTHNSPNHQPQHFGDGTRLSIL.

In its sample, this clone was seen once. The chain carries TRBV7-8 and TRBJ1-2, with D uncertain. This CDR3 contains 16 residues. V dropped 5 bases and J dropped 1 base, with 17 bases sitting between them. Germline values: CDR1 SGHVS, CDR2 FQNEAQ. The CDR3 here is CASSPGGQRNNYGYTF. CDR3 bases: TGTGCCAGCAGCCCCGGAGGGCAGAGAAATAACTATGGCTACACCTTC. The full variable domain, rest sourced from reference TRBV7-8 and TRBJ1-2, is GAGVSQSPRYKVAKRGQDVALRCDPISGHVSLFWYQQALGQGPEFLTYFQNEAQLDKSGLPSDRFFAERPEGSVSTLKIQRTQQEDSAVYLCASSPGGQRNNYGYTFGSGTRLTVV.

For the CDR3, the DNA is TGTGCCAGCAGTTACTCGGGCCAGAGAAAGACCCAGTACTTC. This sequence encodes CASSYSGQRKTQYF. The chain uses TRBV6-5 and TRBJ2-5; the D is unclear. CDR3 length: 14 amino acids. Between the trimmed V and J ends, which lost 0 bases and 6 bases, there was a span of 11 bases. CDR1 MNHEY and CDR2 SVGAGI come from the germline V gene.

The chain combines TRBV6-2 or TRBV6-3 with TRBJ1-5, with D perhaps TRBD1 (5 bases). Germline V gene data show CDR1 as MNHEY and CDR2 as SVGEGT. The CDR3 has 15 residues. Trimming took 0 bases from V and 7 from J, leaving 13 bases between them. The CDR3 DNA reads as TGTGCCAGCAGTTACTCCCAGCCCACAGGACAGCCCCAGCATTTT. The encoded protein is CASSYSQPTGQPQHF.

The chain joins TRBV4-3 to TRBJ1-2; D gene uncertain. The CDR3 length is 12 residues. Germline lookup yields CDR1 LGHNA and CDR2 YSLEER. The V end lost 0 bases, the J end lost 10 bases, and 9 bases lay between the germline ends. CDR3 in DNA: TGCGCCAGCAGCCAAGATAAAACAACCTACACCTTC. It translates to CASSQDKTTYTF.

The V call is TRBV11-2, the J call TRBJ1-5; no clear D. This CDR3 region has 14 residues. V lost 1 base and J lost 3, with 7 bases in between. The germline V gene encodes CDR1 SGHAT and CDR2 FQNNGV. The CDR3 nucleotides are TGTGCCAGCAGCTTAGGTCAGAACAATCAGCCCCAGCATTTT. This sequence encodes CASSLGQNNQPQHF.

DNA for the CDR3: TGTGCCAGCAGCGACCAAACTAGTCCGGGGGAGACCCAGTACTTC. Amino acid sequence: CASSDQTSPGETQYF. The chain uses TRBV7-2 and TRBJ2-5; tentative D call: TRBD2 (5 bases). Germline CDR1 SGHTA, CDR2 FQGNSA. V lost 5 bases and J lost 5, with 18 bases in between. CDR3 length equals 15 residues.

This chain joins TRBV6-5 and TRBJ2-1, with D perhaps TRBD2 (6 bases). V lost 0 bases to trimming and J lost 13 bases, with 16 bases between them. The CDR3 covers 14 residues. Looked up from germline, CDR1 is MNHEY and CDR2 is SVGAGI. CDR3 loop: CASSYSKVLAGQFF. In DNA, the CDR3 is TGTGCCAGCAGTTACTCGAAGGTACTAGCCGGTCAGTTCTTC.

V is TRBV6-5 and J is TRBJ2-7, with 10 bases identical to TRBD1. Germline CDR1 MNHEY, CDR2 SVGAGI. This CDR3 region has 14 residues. The ends lost 6 bases at V and 4 bases at J; junction bases unmatched: 6. Here the CDR3 reads CASSVRDRGYEQYF. The CDR3 DNA reads as TGTGCCAGCAGCGTACGGGACAGGGGTTACGAGCAGTACTTC.

V gene TRBV7-9 combines with J gene TRBJ1-2; the D is unclear. The CDR3 contains 14 residues. Trimming shortened V by 3 bases and J by 6 bases, and 14 bases separated the two germline ends. CDR1 is SEHNR and CDR2 is FQNEAQ in the germline V gene (reference sequence). DNA for the CDR3: TGTGCCAGCAGCTTTGACACGGCTCTTAATGGCTACACCTTC. This gives the protein CASSFDTALNGYTF.

The chain couples TRBV18 to TRBJ2-3; tentative D call: TRBD2 (5 bases). Between the trimmed V and J ends, which lost 4 bases and 3 bases, there was a span of 17 bases. CDR1 and CDR2 from the germline V gene are KGHSH and LQKENI. This CDR3 is 16 amino acids long. The CDR3 spells CASSLRETVGTDTQYF. In nucleotides, the CDR3 is TGTGCCAGCTCACTCCGGGAAACCGTGGGTACAGATACGCAGTATTTT.

CDR3 residues: CASSQGSGQETQYF. The CDR3 DNA follows: TGTGCCAGCAGCCAAGGTTCGGGGCAAGAGACCCAGTACTTC. This chain uses TRBV3-1 (or the pseudogene TRBV3-2) with TRBJ2-5; possible D gene TRBD2, 5 bases. The CDR3 sequence is 14 residues long. CDR1 and CDR2 (germline): LGHDT, YNNKEL (reference sequence). The V end lost 1 base, the J end lost 2 bases, and 8 bases lay between the germline ends.

CDR3 sequence: CASSQDTAVAQLKPQHF. The CDR3 DNA reads as TGTGCCAGCAGCCAAGATACGGCAGTAGCGCAATTAAAACCCCAGCATTTT. The V and J genes are TRBV3-1 (or the pseudogene TRBV3-2) and TRBJ1-5; D not resolved. Trimming shortened V by 0 bases and J by 10 bases, and 22 bases separated the two germline ends. The CDR3 is made up of 17 amino acids. Germline lookup yields CDR1 LGHDT and CDR2 YNNKEL (reference sequence).

The chain is built from TRBV9 and TRBJ2-5; 9 bases align to TRBD2. J lost 4 bases, V lost 0 bases, and 7 bases had no gene match. The CDR3 length is 16 residues. Germline CDR1 SGDLS, CDR2 YYNGEE. CDR3 amino acids: CASSVGSSGNLETQYF. The CDR3, as DNA: TGTGCCAGCAGCGTAGGGTCTAGCGGGAATCTAGAGACCCAGTACTTC.

The chain employs TRBV28 and TRBJ1-4; tentative D call: TRBD1 (6 bases). This CDR3 is 13 amino acids long. V lost 10 bases and J lost 2, with 11 bases in between. Germline V gene sequence: CDR1 MDHEN, CDR2 SYDVKM. CDR3 in amino acids: CAIRTATNEKLFF. CDR3 DNA: TGTGCCATAAGGACAGCGACTAATGAAAAACTGTTTTTT.

The V and J genes are TRBV5-1 and TRBJ1-1; 7 nucleotides match TRBD1. The CDR3 totals 14 residues. The trim removed 0 bases at V and 5 bases at J, leaving 4 bases unmatched. Germline CDR1 SGHRS, CDR2 YFSETQ. CDR3 region: CASSLEQGRTEAFF. The CDR3 nucleotides are TGCGCCAGCAGCTTGGAACAGGGGCGGACTGAAGCTTTCTTT.

The chain recombines TRBV19 with TRBJ1-5; weak D call: TRBD1 (6 bases). Germline CDR1 is LNHDA and CDR2 is SQIVND (reference sequence). CDR3 length equals 16 residues. V lost 11 bases and J 1 base, leaving 21 bases between the germline ends. The DNA for the CDR3 is TGTGCCGTAAGCACCACAGGGATGTGGAGCAATCAGCCCCAGCATTTT. It is translated as CAVSTTGMWSNQPQHF.

This clone was recorded once. The V and J genes are TRBV7-3 and TRBJ2-3, with 7 bases matching TRBD2. Per germline, CDR1 SGHTA and CDR2 FQGTGA. The CDR3 spans 14 residues. J lost 6 bases, V lost 0 bases, and 3 bases had no gene match. The CDR3 DNA sequence: TGTGCCAGCAGCTTAACCCGGGGGGAGGATACGCAGTATTTT. Translated, it gives CASSLTRGEDTQYF.

V gene TRBV5-4 combines with J gene TRBJ2-3; 8 positions match TRBD1. Germline CDR1 reads SGHNT; CDR2 reads YYREEE (reference sequence). Trimming removed 4 bases from V and 13 bases from J; junction bases left unmatched: 8. The CDR3 extends over 12 amino acids. CDR3 residues: CASSPGQGKEYF. The CDR3 nucleotides are TGTGCCAGCAGCCCTGGACAGGGTAAAGAGTATTTT.

The CDR3 region is CASSVATGPDTQYF. In DNA, the CDR3 is TGTGCCAGCAGCGTAGCCACAGGGCCAGATACGCAGTATTTT. The V call is TRBV9, the J call TRBJ2-3; weak D call: TRBD1 (6 bases). The CDR3 extends over 14 amino acids. Germline CDR1 and CDR2: SGDLS and YYNGEE. The V gene lost 0 bases and the J gene lost 4 bases, with 9 bases spanning the gap.

The V gene is TRBV27, the J gene TRBJ1-5, with 8 positions matching TRBD1. V shed 5 bases, J shed 4 bases, and the junction held 10 bases outside the gene matches. CDR3 length: 16 amino acids. From germline, CDR1 is MNHEY and CDR2 SMNVEV (reference sequence). CDR3 residues: CASSITFGTGNQPQHF. The DNA of the CDR3 is TGTGCCAGCAGTATAACGTTTGGGACAGGAAATCAGCCCCAGCATTTT.